This T cell receptor (beta chain) was sequenced for a study of T cell changes during pregnancy in multiple sclerosis. This CDR3 comprises 13 residues. Germline V gene lookup returns CDR1 MGHRA and CDR2 YSYEKL. V dropped 0 bases and J dropped 11 bases, with 13 bases sitting between them. Clones were sequenced by immunoSEQ multiplex PCR, and TCRdb holds only the in-frame ones, with some missing. The table has over 50,000 clones, roughly 90% seen once. This clonotype originated in a female donor with multiple sclerosis, enrolled in a pregnancy study. The genes are TRBV4-1 and TRBJ1-1; D remains unclear. Sequenced material: peripheral blood, taken after pregnancy. The CDR3 sequence is CASSQDAEEEAFF. The DNA of the CDR3 is TGCGCCAGCAGCCAAGATGCGGAGGAAGAGGCTTTCTTT.